Presented here are 5 T cell receptor beta chains from one specimen sequenced in a study of beta chain features in type 1 diabetes. Since all of the isolated RNA was reverse transcribed, expressed TCRB transcripts were what got sequenced. Profiling relied on immunoSEQ multiplex PCR, and the TCRdb table lists in-frame clones only, not all of them. The profile shows under 550,000 clones, roughly an eighth of them singletons. Sequencing input: naive CD4+ T cells from blood. The receptor source for this set is a woman aged 18-35 years in good health.

This rearrangement joins TRBV2 to TRBJ2-6, with TRBD1 as a possible D gene (6 bases). Germline loops: CDR1 SNHLY, CDR2 FYNNEI. CDR3 length: 15 amino acids. Trimming took 8 bases from V and 2 from J, leaving 13 bases between them. The CDR3 DNA sequence: TGTGCCAGCGCGATTGGGGGCACTGGGGCCAACGTCCTGACTTTC. Translating gives CASAIGGTGANVLTF.

The chain couples TRBV5-1 to TRBJ2-3; D uncertain. This CDR3 comprises 13 residues. Trimming took 1 base from V and 4 from J, leaving 7 bases between them. Germline V gene lookup returns CDR1 SGHRS and CDR2 YFSETQ. The CDR3, as DNA: TGCGCCAGCAGCTTGAGGTTTGCAGATACGCAGTATTTT. Translated, it gives CASSLRFADTQYF.

This clone was observed a handful of times. The gene calls are TRBV18 and TRBJ2-5, with 7 bases lining up with TRBD1. The CDR3 loop spans 15 amino acids. Germline V gene data show CDR1 as KGHSH and CDR2 as LQKENI. With 4 bases clipped from V and 2 bases from J, the junction kept 7 bases outside the gene matches. This CDR3 reads CASSLDRVLQETQYF. For the CDR3, the DNA is TGTGCCAGCTCACTAGACAGGGTGCTGCAAGAGACCCAGTACTTC.

The V gene is TRBV4-3, the J gene TRBJ1-6; D not certain. Between the trimmed V and J ends, which lost 3 bases and 0 bases, there was a span of 9 bases. Germline V gives CDR1 LGHNA, CDR2 YSLEER. The CDR3 runs to 16 residues. DNA of the CDR3: TGCGCCAGCAGCCATTCCCTGAGCTCCTATAATTCACCCCTCCACTTT. Protein: CASSHSLSSYNSPLHF.

Only a few counts were recorded for this clone. This chain links TRBV4-3 with TRBJ2-3; 9 bases are a match to TRBD2. Trimming took 1 base from V and 1 from J; bases not matched to a gene: 9. CDR3 length equals 18 residues. CDR1 and CDR2 (germline): LGHNA, YSLEER. The CDR3 DNA reads TGCGCCAGCAGCCAAGGCGGGGGGGCCTTTACTGGCACAGATACGCAGTATTTT. Its translation: CASSQGGGAFTGTDTQYF.